Each of the 8 T cell receptor beta chains below was sequenced from the same sample in a study of OX40 agonist ivuxolimab in advanced cancers. Method: immunoSEQ multiplex PCR; TCRdb's copy keeps in-frame clones and lacks some. The sample carries some 44,000 clones, 86% recorded once. Here the sequenced sample was CD4+ or CD8+ T cells sorted from blood, taken in a trial of the OX40 agonist ivuxolimab. The source is an adult with an advanced solid tumor such as melanoma, head and neck, liver or kidney cancer.

The V call is TRBV11-2, the J call TRBJ2-7, with TRBD1 matching over 8 bases. Germline assignment: CDR1 SGHAT and CDR2 FQNNGV. V trimming: 5 bases; J trimming: 0 bases; junction bases outside the gene matches: 6. This CDR3 contains 15 residues. The CDR3: CASSQGASASYEQYF. DNA of the CDR3: TGTGCCAGCAGCCAGGGGGCTAGCGCCTCCTACGAGCAGTACTTC.

This clone occurred a few times. The J gene is TRBJ2-7, the V gene TRBV7-3, with TRBD2 as a possible D gene (5 bases). Per the germline V gene, CDR1 is SGHTA and CDR2 is FQGTGA. There are 16 residues in the CDR3. With 5 bases removed from V and 5 bases from J, the gap between germline ends came to 22 bases. The CDR3 DNA is TGTGCCAGCAGCCAGCGGCTAGGACCCATGGACCACGAGCAGTACTTC. Translating gives CASSQRLGPMDHEQYF.

The chain is built from TRBV5-1 and TRBJ2-2; D is unclear. Germline loops: CDR1 SGHRS, CDR2 YFSETQ. Trimming took off 5 bases at V and 4 bases at J, with 18 bases between the two ends. The CDR3 is made up of 16 amino acids. The CDR3 DNA sequence: TGCGCCAGCAGACATGCATTATCTTTCGGCACCGGGGAGCTGTTTTTT. Amino acid sequence: CASRHALSFGTGELFF. The full variable domain, rest sourced from reference TRBV5-1 and TRBJ2-2, is KAGVTQTPRYLIKTRGQQVTLSCSPISGHRSVSWYQQTPGQGLQFLFEYFSETQRNKGNFPGRFSGRQFSNSRSEMNVSTLELGDSALYLCASRHALSFGTGELFFGEGSRLTVL.

The V gene is TRBV11-3, the J gene TRBJ2-2; D remains ambiguous. This CDR3 is 11 amino acids long. The germline V gene has CDR1 SGHNT and CDR2 YENEEA. Trimming cost V 6 bases and J 6 bases, with 5 bases left between them. CDR3 sequence (DNA): TGTGCCAGCAGATCCGCCGGGGAGCTGTTTTTT. Translation gives CASRSAGELFF.

This chain uses TRBV18 with TRBJ1-5; D ambiguous. CDR1 and CDR2 from the germline V gene are KGHSH and LQKENI. The CDR3 has 13 amino acids. The ends were cut back, 5 bases at V and 4 bases at J, with 9 bases in the middle. The CDR3 spells CASSDQNNQPQHF. As DNA, the CDR3 is TGTGCCAGCTCAGACCAGAATAATCAGCCCCAGCATTTT. The whole variable domain, remainder taken from reference TRBV18 and TRBJ1-5, is NAGVMQNPRHLVRRRGQEARLRCSPMKGHSHVYWYRQLPEEGLKFMVYLQKENIIDESGMPKERFSAEFPKEGPSILRIQQVVRGDSAAYFCASSDQNNQPQHFGDGTRLSIL.

The genes are TRBV5-1 and TRBJ1-4; the D gene is possibly TRBD1 (6 bases). There are 15 residues in the CDR3. Looked up from germline, CDR1 is SGHRS and CDR2 is YFSETQ. V was cut by 0 bases and J by 4 bases, with 10 bases left in between. The CDR3 region is CASSLVGGLNEKLFF. The DNA for the CDR3 is TGCGCCAGCAGCTTGGTTGGGGGGCTTAATGAAAAACTGTTTTTT.

V gene TRBV29-1 combines with J gene TRBJ2-1, with D perhaps matching TRBD2 (5 bases). The CDR3 length is 16 residues. The V gene's germline CDR1 is SQVTM and CDR2 ANQGSEA. Trimming left V 4 bases short and J 2 bases short, with 18 bases between. CDR3 sequence: CSVVFRTGRAYNEQFF. The CDR3, as DNA: TGCAGCGTTGTTTTTAGGACGGGGAGAGCCTACAATGAGCAGTTCTTC.

J is TRBJ2-2 and V is TRBV7-9; a possible D gene is TRBD2 (5 bases). This CDR3 spans 15 amino acids. Germline lookup yields CDR1 SEHNR and CDR2 FQNEAQ (reference sequence). The CDR3 region is CASPARVRNTGELFF. In DNA form, the CDR3 reads TGTGCAAGCCCCGCGCGGGTAAGGAACACCGGGGAGCTGTTTTTT.